This T cell receptor (beta chain) came from a study of molecular identifiers for immune sequencing clone quantification. TCR libraries were built in bulk with a published protocol and specific TCR primers. TCRdb redid the calling of the PCR reads with MiXCR, one entry per CDR3 protein. This table holds about 630,000 distinct CDR3 sequences, roughly 25% found once. Naive CD8 T cell sorting was performed on the CD8+CD4-CCR7+CD45RA+ phenotype. This CDR3 spans 14 amino acids. The germline gives CDR1 SGDLS, CDR2 YYNGEE. Trimming cost V 2 bases and J 0 bases, with 8 bases left between them. In this sample, this clonotype turned up a few times. The antigen remains unidentified. Study-level results: Amid around 980,000 naive cells, spiked Jurkat TCR RNA from one cell was reportedly still detectable. Over 97% of effector molecules, yet under 1% of naive-cell molecules, were held by clones above 20 RNA copies.

V gene TRBV9 combines with J gene TRBJ1-1; D uncertain. The source is a human donor in good health. Some libraries in this study had Jurkat cell RNA spiked in. Input material: naive CD8+ T cells from blood, with Jurkat cell RNA spiked in. Subset specified: FACS-sorted CD8+CD4-CCR7+CD45RA+ naive T cells. CDR3 sequence: CASSVHEMNTEAFF. CDR3 nucleotides: TGTGCCAGCAGCGTTCATGAAATGAACACTGAAGCTTTCTTT.